This TCR beta chain appears in the sequencing data of a study of Tregs in tolerant kidney transplant recipients. CD4+CD25+CD127- Tregs, CD4+CD25- non-Tregs, CD4 and CD8 cells were sorted. Measured with immunoSEQ multiplex PCR; TCRdb has only the in-frame clones, and not every one. The sample lists approximately 65,000 clones; about four fifths were seen once. CDR1 and CDR2 from the germline V gene are SGHNT and YYREEE (reference sequence). This CDR3 is 15 amino acids long. Trimming stripped 1 base from V and 1 base from J, with 10 bases between. As regards this clone: Its matching antigen is unknown.

General study points: The small number of patients limits these findings pending further validation. Tregs expanded with activated donor B cells seemed most donor-specific.

The chain couples TRBV5-4 to TRBJ2-3, with TRBD1 as a possible D gene (5 bases). This TCR was sampled from a human donor in good health. Input material: CD4+ T cells from blood. The CDR3 sequence: CASSLKTGRTDTQYF. CDR3 in DNA: TGTGCCAGCAGCTTGAAAACAGGTCGCACAGATACGCAGTATTTT. Looking up the rest from reference TRBV5-4 and TRBJ2-3 gives the full variable domain: ETGVTQSPTHLIKTRGQQVTLRCSSQSGHNTVSWYQQALGQGPQFIFQYYREEENGRGNFPPRFSGLQFPNYSSELNVNALELDDSALYLCASSLKTGRTDTQYFGPGTRLTVL.